Below, 2 T cell receptor beta chains from the same sample are listed, as sequenced in a study of CD8 T cells in Susac syndrome. A quantity of about 0.5 to 1 ug RNA underwent reverse transcription using random hexamers. TCRdb reprocessed the immunoSEQ multiplex PCR reads with MiXCR, giving one entry per CDR3 protein. The sample lists about 150,000 distinct CDR3 sequences; around 95% were seen once. The sequenced sample was CD4+ T cells from PBMCs. The receptors were gathered from a human donor with Susac syndrome.

This chain links TRBV27 with TRBJ1-2; the match to TRBD1 covers 12 bases. CDR1 and CDR2 (germline): MNHEY, SMNVEV (reference sequence). The trim removed 5 bases at V and 8 bases at J, leaving 9 bases unmatched. This CDR3 spans 15 amino acids. This CDR3 reads CASSPLGQGAQGYTF. CDR3 in DNA: TGTGCCAGCAGTCCCTTGGGACAGGGGGCGCAAGGCTACACCTTC.

The V gene is TRBV11-1, the J gene TRBJ2-7; D is unresolved. CDR3 length: 14 amino acids. Germline V lookup: CDR1 SGHAT, CDR2 FQDESV (reference sequence). V was cut by 2 bases and J by 2 bases, with 10 bases left in between. CDR3 in amino acids: CASSLSALTYEQYF. The DNA for the CDR3 is TGTGCCAGCAGCTTATCAGCATTAACCTACGAGCAGTACTTC.